The clone carrying this TCR beta chain occurred a few times. Its antigen is undetermined. This sample was taken from a study of T cells after yellow fever vaccination. Study at large: SMART-Seq v4 Ultra Low Input served to prepare low-cell-number fractions.

Findings and caveats of the study: Bulk-population clonotypes that are abundant could appear as contaminants in FACS-sorted repertoires. Post-booster repertoires again held most primary-vaccination clones (about 96% CD4, about 88% CD8).

TCRdb independently ran MiXCR on the 5' RACE reads; one entry per CDR3 protein. The sample has about 340,000 distinct CDR3 sequences, under 15% seen once. Sequencing used CD4+ T cells sorted from PBMCs, obtained 15 days after the yellow fever booster vaccination. The sequence was collected from a man aged 18 to 30 who received the YFV17D yellow fever vaccine.

CDR3: CASSHAGTSVSHEQFF. The CDR3 coding sequence is TGTGCCAGCAGCCACGCCGGGACTAGCGTTTCCCATGAGCAGTTCTTC. This chain uses TRBV7-8 with TRBJ2-1; 10 nucleotides align to TRBD2. The germline V gene has CDR1 SGHVS and CDR2 FQNEAQ. CDR3 length equals 16 residues. Trimming at V came to 5 bases and at J to 8 bases, leaving 12 bases not matched to a gene.